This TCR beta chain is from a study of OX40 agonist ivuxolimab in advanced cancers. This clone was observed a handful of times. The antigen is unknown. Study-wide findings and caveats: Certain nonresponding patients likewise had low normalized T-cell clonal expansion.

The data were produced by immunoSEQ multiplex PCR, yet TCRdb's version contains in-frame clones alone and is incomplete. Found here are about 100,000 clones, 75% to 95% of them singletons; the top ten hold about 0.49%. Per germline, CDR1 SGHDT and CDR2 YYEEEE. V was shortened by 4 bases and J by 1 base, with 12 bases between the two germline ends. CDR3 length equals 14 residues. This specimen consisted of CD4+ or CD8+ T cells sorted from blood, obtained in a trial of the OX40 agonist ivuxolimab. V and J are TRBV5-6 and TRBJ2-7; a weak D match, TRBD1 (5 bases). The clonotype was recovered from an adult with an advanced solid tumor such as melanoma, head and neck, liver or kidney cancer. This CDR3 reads CASSTWQGSYEQYF. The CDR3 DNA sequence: TGTGCCAGCAGCACCTGGCAGGGATCCTACGAGCAGTACTTC.